This TCR beta chain was recovered during a study of OX40 agonist ivuxolimab in advanced cancers. As for the study in general: Patients in dose escalation had liver, melanoma, kidney or head and neck cancers. Aged 23 to 79 with a mean of 60 years, they were around 85% male.

General study results and limits: There were, on average, more expanded clones in CD8+ T cells than in CD4+.

Note on this clone: Its antigen remains unidentified.

The CDR3 extends over 14 amino acids. The germline V gene has CDR1 SNHLY and CDR2 FYNNEI. Trimming took 7 bases from V and 3 from J; bases not matched to a gene: 6. Sampling times: baseline, cycle 4 day 1, cycle 7 day 1. The method was immunoSEQ multiplex PCR; TCRdb's version includes in-frame clones alone and lacks a portion of them. Counted here are some 30,000 clones, 89% occurring once; the ten biggest clones make up about 0.89%. V usage is TRBV2 and J usage is TRBJ1-1, with 9 bases lining up with TRBD1. Sequenced here: CD4+ or CD8+ T cells sorted from blood, sampled in a trial of the OX40 agonist ivuxolimab. The TCR sequence derives from an adult with an advanced solid tumor such as melanoma, head and neck, liver or kidney cancer. The CDR3 sequence is CASNQQGADTEAFF. As DNA, the CDR3 is TGTGCCAGCAATCAACAGGGGGCTGACACTGAAGCTTTCTTT.